The clone carrying this TCR beta chain showed up just a few times. The sample comes from a study of identical twins. TCRdb processed the 5' RACE reads anew with MiXCR; each CDR3 protein has one entry. The sample lists 500,000 or so distinct CDR3 sequences, roughly an eighth occurring once. Germline assignment: CDR1 SGHDT and CDR2 YYEEEE. V dropped 4 bases and J dropped 8 bases, with 13 bases sitting between them. The CDR3 contains 13 residues. The same data also went into a second study, on yellow fever vaccine responses in identical twins.

Sequenced sample: CD4+ T cells sorted from blood. The clonotype originates from a woman younger than 30 in good health. The genes are TRBV5-6 and TRBJ2-1, with TRBD1 as a possible D gene (5 bases). CDR3 nucleotide sequence: TGTGCCAGCAGCGAAGGTTGGGGCGATGAGCAGTTCTTC. It encodes CASSEGWGDEQFF.